A selection of T cell receptor beta chains follows, all from one sample in a study of T cell clonotyping in hematopoietic cell transplantation. Measured with immunoSEQ multiplex PCR; TCRdb has only the in-frame clones, and not every one. Of 20,000 or so clones in the sample, 85% to 90% were seen once. Sequences were derived from peripheral blood mononuclear cells, sampled before stem cell transplant. These receptors came from a man aged 18-30 years with biphenotypic leukemia. Some clones in this sample may be carry-over from other donors' samples. The CDR3 runs from the conserved cysteine through the conserved F or W. A D gene is named only where the DNA matches it firmly. Some rows mark clone size as missing; the rest say once, few, many or name a class of expanded clone.

CDR3nt | CDR3aa | len | abundance | j_gene | v_gene | d_gene
TGCAGCGTTGAGTCTAGCGGGAGTAAGACCCAGTACTTC | CSVESSGSKTQYF | 13 | once | TRBJ2-5 | TRBV29-1 | TRBD2
TGTGCCAGTAGTGGGGGGACGTCGGCCTACGAGCAGTACTTC | CASSGGTSAYEQYF | 14 | . | TRBJ2-7 | TRBV19 | .
TGCGCCAGCAGCCAAGACGTAGGGCTTGCTAGCGGCCTTACTAGCACAGATACGCAGTATTTT | CASSQDVGLASGLTSTDTQYF | 21 | . | TRBJ2-3 | TRBV4-3 | TRBD2
TGTGCCAGCAGCTTAGCGTGGGGGGGTGAAGCTTTCTTT | CASSLAWGGEAFF | 13 | . | TRBJ1-1 | TRBV7-8 | .
TGTGCCAGCAGTTACTCGTCGGCTAGCGGGGCCGGGGAGCTGTTTTTT | CASSYSSASGAGELFF | 16 | . | TRBJ2-2 | TRBV6-6 | TRBD2
TGTGCCAGCAGCCCCGGGGACCTCCGGGAGACCCAGTACTTC | CASSPGDLRETQYF | 14 | . | TRBJ2-5 | TRBV6-5 | .
TGTGCCAGTAGTATAGTGGACAGTCAGCCCCAGCATTTT | CASSIVDSQPQHF | 13 | . | TRBJ1-5 | TRBV19 | .
TGTGCCAGCAGCCCCCAGACAGGGGGCGCGGCGGGGTTCTATGGCTACACCTTC | CASSPQTGGAAGFYGYTF | 18 | . | TRBJ1-2 | TRBV7-2 | TRBD1
TGTGCCAGCGGGCTAGGGGAGCTGTTTTTT | CASGLGELFF | 10 | . | TRBJ2-2 | TRBV7-8 | .
TGTGCCAGTAGTTCCCGGACAGGGGGATTAAAGGGCAATCAGCCCCAGCATTTT | CASSSRTGGLKGNQPQHF | 18 | . | TRBJ1-5 | TRBV19 | TRBD1
TGTGCCAGCAGGCGGTCCGGGGGAGGCCAAGAGACCCAGTACTTC | CASRRSGGGQETQYF | 15 | . | TRBJ2-5 | TRBV7-9 | .
TGCGCCAGCAGCTTCGTTGCGGTGGGGGGGACTGAAACTTTCTTT | CASSFVAVGGTETFF | 15 | . | TRBJ1-1 | TRBV5-1 | .
TGTGCCAGCAGCTCAGGGAGGGATTGGGGCTACACCTTC | CASSSGRDWGYTF | 13 | . | TRBJ1-2 | TRBV14 | .
TGCAGCGCTCCCGCGGAGGGGAACACTGAAGCTTTCTTT | CSAPAEGNTEAFF | 13 | . | TRBJ1-1 | TRBV29-1 | .
TGTGCCAGCAGCTTGCAAGGTTACGAGCAGTACTTC | CASSLQGYEQYF | 12 | once | TRBJ2-7 | TRBV5-6 | .
TGTGCCAGCAGCCAGGTGCCTGGGACAGGGGATGGATCACCCCTCCACTTT | CASSQVPGTGDGSPLHF | 17 | . | TRBJ1-6 | TRBV14 | TRBD1
TGTGCCAGCAGTTTAGAAGGGGACATAGGTGTTGAGTACTTC | CASSLEGDIGVEYF | 14 | . | TRBJ2-7 | TRBV27 | .
TGTGCCAGCAGCGCAGGGGTAGGTGGCCACGAGCAGTACTTC | CASSAGVGGHEQYF | 14 | . | TRBJ2-7 | TRBV6-6 | .
TGTGCCAGCAGCCAAGTTAATCAGGGGCTTGCTTTCTTT | CASSQVNQGLAFF | 13 | . | TRBJ1-1 | TRBV14 | .
TGTGCCAGCGTATTTTCACAGGGGGCGACTGAAGCTTTCTTT | CASVFSQGATEAFF | 14 | . | TRBJ1-1 | TRBV6-1 | TRBD1
TGTGCCAGTATGCTTGCGGGGGCCCACGAGCAGTACTTC | CASMLAGAHEQYF | 13 | few | TRBJ2-7 | TRBV19 | .
TGCGCCAGCAGCCGGGGCGGGCGGGGGCAGGGCCTCACAGATACGCAGTATTTT | CASSRGGRGQGLTDTQYF | 18 | once | TRBJ2-3 | TRBV4-3 | .
TGTGCCAGCAGTTACCGGGACGGCAGCAATCAGCCCCAGCATTTT | CASSYRDGSNQPQHF | 15 | . | TRBJ1-5 | TRBV6-5 | .
TGTGCCAGTAGTATGGTAGAGGGCACTGAAGCTTTCTTT | CASSMVEGTEAFF | 13 | . | TRBJ1-1 | TRBV19 | .
TGTGCCAGTAACAATTACAGGGAAACCGGTCAGCCCCAGCATTTT | CASNNYRETGQPQHF | 15 | . | TRBJ1-5 | TRBV19 | .
TGTGCCAGCAGCTTAGTCTCCGGGACAGCGGGCTACACCTTC | CASSLVSGTAGYTF | 14 | few | TRBJ1-2 | TRBV7-8 | TRBD1